Listed below are T cell receptor beta chains from one sample, sequenced in a study of radiotherapy plus CTLA-4 blockade in lung cancer. Method: immunoSEQ multiplex PCR; TCRdb's copy keeps in-frame clones and lacks some. This repertoire shows some 71,000 clones, approximately 76% found once; its top ten account for more than 15%. Sequencing was performed on peripheral blood, taken from a patient treated with radiotherapy plus ipilimumab. Receptors originate from a human donor with non-small cell lung cancer whose response to radiotherapy plus ipilimumab could not be evaluated. Some clones in this sample may be carry-over from other donors' samples. Each CDR3 is given with its conserved first and last residue. The D gene is left open where the match is weak. Not every row has a clone size; where given, it reads once, few, many or a size class.

size: NA
J: TRBJ2-1
V: TRBV5-4
D: TRBD2
DNA: TGTGCCAGCACCCCGGGGGGAGGGGAGTCCTACAATGAGCAGTTCTTC
CDR3: CASTPGGGESYNEQFF

size: NA
J: TRBJ2-1
V: TRBV29-1
D: TRBD2
DNA: TGCAGCGTGACCTCCGGGACTATGGTCCCGGTCTTC
CDR3: CSVTSGTMVPVF

size: NA
J: TRBJ2-3
V: TRBV6-6
D: NA
DNA: TGTGCCAGCAGACCAGGGACAGATACGCAGTATTTT
CDR3: CASRPGTDTQYF

size: NA
J: TRBJ2-1
V: TRBV5-1
D: NA
DNA: TGCGCCAGCAGCTTGGAGACAGCCTACAATGAGCAGTTCTTC
CDR3: CASSLETAYNEQFF

size: NA
J: TRBJ1-4
V: TRBV9
D: NA
DNA: TGTGCCAGCAGCCTCCCCCTGATGGGGAGTGAAAAACTGTTTTTT
CDR3: CASSLPLMGSEKLFF

size: NA
J: TRBJ1-4
V: TRBV18
D: TRBD1
DNA: TGTGCCAGCTCCCAGCGGACAGGGGGAAAAGCAACTAATGAAAAACTGTTTTTT
CDR3: CASSQRTGGKATNEKLFF

size: NA
J: TRBJ1-1
V: TRBV6-1
D: TRBD1
DNA: TGTGCCAGCAGTGAGGGACAGGGGGGCAACACTGAAGCTTTCTTT
CDR3: CASSEGQGGNTEAFF

size: few
J: TRBJ1-2
V: TRBV28
D: NA
DNA: TGTGCCAGCAGTGAGTCACAGGGCGGTGGCTACACCTTC
CDR3: CASSESQGGGYTF

size: NA
J: TRBJ2-7
V: TRBV4-3
D: TRBD1
DNA: TGCGCCAGCAGCCAAGATCCCGGGACAGCAGCCTACGAGCAGTACTTC
CDR3: CASSQDPGTAAYEQYF

size: once
J: TRBJ1-1
V: TRBV5-4
D: NA
DNA: TGTGCCAGCAGCTTGGCCAACACTATGAACACTGAAGCTTTCTTT
CDR3: CASSLANTMNTEAFF

size: once
J: TRBJ2-7
V: TRBV14
D: TRBD2
DNA: TGTGCCAGCAGCCCCTCCGGGGGGTCCCCCTATCGGGAGCAGTACTTC
CDR3: CASSPSGGSPYREQYF

size: NA
J: TRBJ2-3
V: TRBV11-2
D: TRBD2
DNA: TGTGCCAGCAGCCTCGGACTAGCGGGGGGGGTAGATACGCAGTATTTT
CDR3: CASSLGLAGGVDTQYF

size: NA
J: TRBJ2-5
V: TRBV5-1
D: TRBD2
DNA: TGCGCCAGCAGCCCTAGCGGGCCTTCGGGTGAGACCCAGTACTTC
CDR3: CASSPSGPSGETQYF

size: NA
J: TRBJ2-5
V: TRBV29-1
D: TRBD1
DNA: TGCAGCGTTGATGAGGGACAGGGCATAGGGGAGACCCAGTACTTC
CDR3: CSVDEGQGIGETQYF

size: NA
J: TRBJ1-2
V: TRBV9
D: TRBD1
DNA: TGTGCCAGCAGCCCGAGGACAGGGGGCCGCTATGGCTACACCTTC
CDR3: CASSPRTGGRYGYTF

size: NA
J: TRBJ1-1
V: TRBV7-2
D: NA
DNA: TGTGCCAGCAGCGTTAGGTCGGGTTCTCCTGAAGCTTTCTTT
CDR3: CASSVRSGSPEAFF

size: NA
J: TRBJ1-1
V: TRBV18
D: TRBD1
DNA: TGTGCCAGCTCACCGTCCTTGGACAGGGGCGGGGGTGGCACTGAAGCTTTCTTT
CDR3: CASSPSLDRGGGGTEAFF

size: NA
J: TRBJ2-1
V: TRBV7-3
D: TRBD2
DNA: TGTGCCAGCAGCCGCGAGCGGGGGGGATTCTACAATGAGCAGTTCTTC
CDR3: CASSRERGGFYNEQFF

size: NA
J: TRBJ1-3
V: TRBV6-6
D: NA
DNA: TGTGCCAGCAGTTACTCGAGCCGCTCTGGAAACACCATATATTTT
CDR3: CASSYSSRSGNTIYF

size: NA
J: TRBJ2-5
V: TRBV9
D: NA
DNA: TGTGCCAGCAGCGTTTTCCAGCAAGAGACCCAGTACTTC
CDR3: CASSVFQQETQYF

size: NA
J: TRBJ1-2
V: TRBV19
D: TRBD1
DNA: TGTGCCAGTAGTACACCTGGGACAGCCCTTATCTATGGCTACACCTTC
CDR3: CASSTPGTALIYGYTF

size: NA
J: TRBJ1-4
V: TRBV7-6
D: TRBD1
DNA: TGTGCCAGCAGCCGGGGACAGGGGGCGGAAAAACTGTTTTTT
CDR3: CASSRGQGAEKLFF

size: NA
J: TRBJ2-7
V: TRBV28
D: TRBD1
DNA: TGTGCCAGCAGTTTTCTTTGGGACAGGTCCTACGAGCAGTACTTC
CDR3: CASSFLWDRSYEQYF

size: NA
J: TRBJ1-5
V: TRBV9
D: NA
DNA: TGTGCCAGCAGCGTAGGCGGGGTTGGTCAGCCCCAGCATTTT
CDR3: CASSVGGVGQPQHF

size: NA
J: TRBJ2-1
V: TRBV19
D: TRBD1
DNA: TGTGCCAGTAGTTCTCCCGGGGACAGGGGTCGTCTAGGGAATGAGCAGTTCTTC
CDR3: CASSSPGDRGRLGNEQFF

size: NA
J: TRBJ1-1
V: TRBV4-1
D: NA
DNA: TGCGCCAGCAGCCGAGGACTTACAGGGCGCGCTGAAGCTTTCTTT
CDR3: CASSRGLTGRAEAFF

size: NA
J: TRBJ1-6
V: TRBV19
D: TRBD1
DNA: TGTGCCAGTAGTACTGGACAGGGAGTCACCCTCCACTTT
CDR3: CASSTGQGVTLHF

size: NA
J: TRBJ2-3
V: TRBV5-8
D: NA
DNA: TGTGCCAGCAGCTTGTATGGCGGGTCCACAGATACGCAGTATTTT
CDR3: CASSLYGGSTDTQYF

size: NA
J: TRBJ2-3
V: TRBV11-1
D: NA
DNA: TGTGCCAGCAGAAAGGGCCAGCGGTCAGAAGATACGCAGTATTTT
CDR3: CASRKGQRSEDTQYF

size: NA
J: TRBJ2-3
V: TRBV5-1
D: NA
DNA: TGCGCCAGCAGCTTGGGACAGGGGAGGGCAGATACGCAGTATTTT
CDR3: CASSLGQGRADTQYF

size: NA
J: TRBJ2-7
V: TRBV5-1
D: TRBD1
DNA: TGCGCCAGCAGCTTGGTGGCGGGACAGGGCTACGAGCAGTACTTC
CDR3: CASSLVAGQGYEQYF

size: NA
J: TRBJ2-2
V: TRBV5-1
D: NA
DNA: TGCGCCAGCAGCTTGGGACCACAGGGTAGTAAAGGGGAGCTGTTTTTT
CDR3: CASSLGPQGSKGELFF

size: NA
J: TRBJ1-1
V: TRBV19
D: NA
DNA: TGTGCCAGTAGTATCGGCGGTCGAAACACTGAAGCTTTCTTT
CDR3: CASSIGGRNTEAFF

size: NA
J: TRBJ2-5
V: TRBV30
D: NA
DNA: TGTGCCTGGAGCGGGTTCCAAGAGACCCAGTACTTC
CDR3: CAWSGFQETQYF

size: NA
J: TRBJ1-1
V: TRBV7-6
D: NA
DNA: TGTGCCAGCAGCTCGCAGGGATCGGTGAACACTGAAGCTTTCTTT
CDR3: CASSSQGSVNTEAFF

size: NA
J: TRBJ2-7
V: TRBV2
D: NA
DNA: TGTGCCAGCAGTGAATTAGGGGGGGTATCCTACGAGCAGTACTTC
CDR3: CASSELGGVSYEQYF

size: NA
J: TRBJ2-7
V: TRBV10-3
D: TRBD2
DNA: TGTGCCATCACCAAAGGACTAGCGAGCTCCTACGAGCAGTACTTC
CDR3: CAITKGLASSYEQYF

size: NA
J: TRBJ1-1
V: TRBV29-1
D: NA
DNA: TGCAGCGCCGGGGACTGGACGAACACTGAAGCTTTCTTT
CDR3: CSAGDWTNTEAFF

size: NA
J: TRBJ1-4
V: TRBV7-6
D: NA
DNA: TGTGCCAGCACAGAGGGGGGGCTTGGTGAAAAACTGTTTTTT
CDR3: CASTEGGLGEKLFF

size: NA
J: TRBJ2-7
V: TRBV7-9
D: NA
DNA: TGTGCCAGCAGCTTACTCGGCTACGAGCAGTACTTC
CDR3: CASSLLGYEQYF

size: NA
J: TRBJ2-1
V: TRBV7-9
D: TRBD2
DNA: TGTGCCAGCAGCTCCCTGACTAGCGGGGCCCCCCACAATGAGCAGTTCTTC
CDR3: CASSSLTSGAPHNEQFF

size: NA
J: TRBJ2-7
V: TRBV4-1
D: NA
DNA: TGCGCCAGCAGCCAAAGTAGTTCCTACGAGCAGTACTTC
CDR3: CASSQSSSYEQYF

size: once
J: TRBJ2-7
V: TRBV5-1
D: TRBD1
DNA: TGCGCCAGCAGCTTGTGGCAGGGGGCAGGTAGCTACGAGCAGTACTTC
CDR3: CASSLWQGAGSYEQYF

size: NA
J: TRBJ1-6
V: TRBV5-4
D: TRBD1
DNA: TGTGCCAGCAGCACCGACAGGGGGCATTCACCCCTCCACTTT
CDR3: CASSTDRGHSPLHF

size: NA
J: TRBJ2-4
V: TRBV6-1
D: TRBD1
DNA: TGTGCCAGCAGTGGCCCGATACAGGGGGGAAACATTCAGTACTTC
CDR3: CASSGPIQGGNIQYF

size: NA
J: TRBJ2-2
V: TRBV27
D: TRBD2
DNA: TGTGCCAGCAGTTGGGGGCTAGCGGGGGGTAGCACCGGGGAGCTGTTTTTT
CDR3: CASSWGLAGGSTGELFF

size: NA
J: TRBJ2-5
V: TRBV6-1
D: NA
DNA: TGTGCCAGCAGTGAGGGGGGAGCCTGGGCCCAGTACTTC
CDR3: CASSEGGAWAQYF

size: NA
J: TRBJ2-7
V: TRBV7-9
D: NA
DNA: TGTGCCAGCAGCCCGACTAGTTCCGAGCAGTACTTC
CDR3: CASSPTSSEQYF

size: once
J: TRBJ2-5
V: TRBV5-1
D: TRBD2
DNA: TGCGCCAGCGGCCTGGGGGGGGACCCCCCAGAGACCCAGTACTTC
CDR3: CASGLGGDPPETQYF

size: NA
J: TRBJ1-5
V: TRBV6-5
D: TRBD1
DNA: TGTGCCAGCCAGGGGGCAGGCAATCAGCCCCAGCATTTT
CDR3: CASQGAGNQPQHF

size: NA
J: TRBJ2-1
V: TRBV7-3
D: TRBD2
DNA: TGTGCCAGCAGCGGTAGCGGGGGGTACAATGAGCAGTTCTTC
CDR3: CASSGSGGYNEQFF

size: NA
J: TRBJ1-1
V: TRBV5-6
D: TRBD1
DNA: TGTGCCAGCAGCCCCCGGGCAGGGGGGACTGAAGCTTTCTTT
CDR3: CASSPRAGGTEAFF

size: NA
J: TRBJ1-5
V: TRBV6-5
D: NA
DNA: TGTGCCAGCAGTCCCACAGGAGGGCATCAGCCCCAGCATTTT
CDR3: CASSPTGGHQPQHF

size: NA
J: TRBJ1-5
V: TRBV10-3
D: NA
DNA: TGTGCCATCAGTGAATCCTATCAGCCCCAGCATTTT
CDR3: CAISESYQPQHF